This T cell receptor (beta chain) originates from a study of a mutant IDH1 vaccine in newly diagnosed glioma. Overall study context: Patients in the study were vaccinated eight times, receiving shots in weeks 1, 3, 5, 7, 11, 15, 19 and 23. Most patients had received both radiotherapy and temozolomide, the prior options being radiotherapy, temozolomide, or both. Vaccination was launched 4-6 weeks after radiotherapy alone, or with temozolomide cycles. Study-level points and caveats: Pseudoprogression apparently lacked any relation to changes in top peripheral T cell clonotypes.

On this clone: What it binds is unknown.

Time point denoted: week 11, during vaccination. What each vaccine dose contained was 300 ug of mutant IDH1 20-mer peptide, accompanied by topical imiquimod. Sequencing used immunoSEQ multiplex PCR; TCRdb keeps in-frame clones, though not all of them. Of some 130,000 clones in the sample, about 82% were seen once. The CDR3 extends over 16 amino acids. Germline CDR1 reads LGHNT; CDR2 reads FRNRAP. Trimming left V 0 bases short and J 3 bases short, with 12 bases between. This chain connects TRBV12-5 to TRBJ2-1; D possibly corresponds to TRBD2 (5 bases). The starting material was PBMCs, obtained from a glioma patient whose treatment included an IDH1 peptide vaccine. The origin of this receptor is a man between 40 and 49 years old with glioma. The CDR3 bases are TGTGCTAGTGGTTTGGTATCCGGGGAGATCTACAATGAGCAGTTCTTC. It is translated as CASGLVSGEIYNEQFF.